Presented here are 4 T cell receptor beta chains from one specimen sequenced in a study of blood T cell repertoires in COVID-19 (dated by TCRdb to 2020 to 2021). The library was prepared using the immunoSEQ multiplex PCR assay. Entries here come from immuneACCESS through TCRdb and include only in-frame sequences with V and J called. Some clones fail to appear in such tables; in the studies checked, an unresolved V gene covers under half of the shortfall, and the cause of the remainder is unknown. The sample profile shows under 150,000 clones; around four fifths of them were found once. The ten largest clonotypes hold nearly 3% of the sample. Input material: peripheral blood. Receptors were obtained from a woman between 35 and 50 years old with active or convalescent COVID-19.

This clone has only one observation. The rearrangement links TRBV18 to TRBJ1-5, with D uncertain. CDR1 KGHSH and CDR2 LQKENI come from the germline V gene. The CDR3 spans 13 residues. V was clipped by 3 bases and J by 3 bases, with 6 bases between them. CDR3 nucleotides: TGTGCCAGCTCACCGGGCTCCAATCAGCCCCAGCATTTT. Residues: CASSPGSNQPQHF.

This chain connects TRBV15 to TRBJ2-7, with D perhaps TRBD1 (6 bases). Germline loops: CDR1 LNHNV, CDR2 YYDKDF (reference sequence). Deletions cut 1 base from V and 2 bases from J, with 27 bases between. The CDR3 covers 20 residues. The CDR3 bases are TGTGCCACCAGCAGAGCTGTGTTTCCGCACAGGGCTTGGACAGCCTACGAGCAGTACTTC. Amino acids: CATSRAVFPHRAWTAYEQYF. Filled out from reference TRBV15 and TRBJ2-7, the complete variable domain reads DAMVIQNPRYQVTQFGKPVTLSCSQTLNHNVMYWYQQKSSQAPKLLFHYYDKDFNNEADTPDNFQSRRPNTSFCFLDIRSPGLGDTAMYLCATSRAVFPHRAWTAYEQYFGPGTRLTVT.

This sequence joins TRBV6-4 and TRBJ2-1; D is ambiguous. The CDR3 length is 13 residues. Germline lookup yields CDR1 MRHNA and CDR2 SNTAGT. Trimming took 7 bases from V and 0 from J, leaving 7 bases between them. Written as DNA, the CDR3 is TGTGCCAGCATTCTCAGCTCCTACAATGAGCAGTTCTTC. Its translation is CASILSSYNEQFF.

The J gene is TRBJ1-1, the V gene TRBV28; D is ambiguous. Germline-derived CDR1 and CDR2 are MDHEN and SYDVKM. CDR3 length equals 11 residues. With 4 bases removed from V and 11 bases from J, the gap between germline ends came to 11 bases. Here the CDR3 DNA reads TGTGCCAGCAGTTATGGACTCGGGGCTTTCTTT. Translation: CASSYGLGAFF.